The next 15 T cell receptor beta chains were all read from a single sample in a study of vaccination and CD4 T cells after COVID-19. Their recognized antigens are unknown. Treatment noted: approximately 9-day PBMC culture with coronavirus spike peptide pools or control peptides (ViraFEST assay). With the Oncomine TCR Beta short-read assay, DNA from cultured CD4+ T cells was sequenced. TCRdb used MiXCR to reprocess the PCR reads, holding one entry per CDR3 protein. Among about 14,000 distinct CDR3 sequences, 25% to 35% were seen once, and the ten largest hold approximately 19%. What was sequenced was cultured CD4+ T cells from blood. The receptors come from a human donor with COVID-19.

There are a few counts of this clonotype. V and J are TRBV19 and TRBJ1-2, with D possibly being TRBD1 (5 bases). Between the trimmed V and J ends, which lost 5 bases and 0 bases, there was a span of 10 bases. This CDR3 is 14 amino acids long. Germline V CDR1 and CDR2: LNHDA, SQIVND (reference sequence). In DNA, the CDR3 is TGTGCCAGTAGTCATAGACAGACTAACTATGGCTACACCTTC. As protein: CASSHRQTNYGYTF.

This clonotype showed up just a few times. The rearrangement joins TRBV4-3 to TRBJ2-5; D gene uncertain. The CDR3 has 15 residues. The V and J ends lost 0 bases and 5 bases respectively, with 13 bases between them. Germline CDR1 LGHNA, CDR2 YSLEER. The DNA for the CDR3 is TGCGCCAGCAGCCAAGATGTGGGGTCCGGGGAGACCCAGTACTTC. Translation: CASSQDVGSGETQYF.

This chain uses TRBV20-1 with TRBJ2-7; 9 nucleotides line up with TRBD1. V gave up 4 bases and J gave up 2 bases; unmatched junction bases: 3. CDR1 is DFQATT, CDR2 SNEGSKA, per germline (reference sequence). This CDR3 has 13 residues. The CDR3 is CSAITGGPYEQYF. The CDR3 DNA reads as TGCAGTGCTATTACAGGGGGCCCCTACGAGCAGTACTTC.

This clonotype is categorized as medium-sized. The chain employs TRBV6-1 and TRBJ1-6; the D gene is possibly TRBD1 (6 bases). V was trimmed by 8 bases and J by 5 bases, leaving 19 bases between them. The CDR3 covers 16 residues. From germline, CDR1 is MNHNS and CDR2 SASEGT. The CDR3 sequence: CASHLSMNRDNSPLHF. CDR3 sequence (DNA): TGTGCCAGCCACCTCTCGATGAACAGGGATAATTCACCCCTCCACTTT.

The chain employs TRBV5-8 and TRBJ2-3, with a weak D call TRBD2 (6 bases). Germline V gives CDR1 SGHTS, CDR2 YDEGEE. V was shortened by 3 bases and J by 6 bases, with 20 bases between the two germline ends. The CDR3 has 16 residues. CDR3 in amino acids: CASSSPTGTFSDTQYF. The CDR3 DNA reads TGTGCCAGCAGCTCACCAACCGGGACTTTCTCGGATACGCAGTATTTT.

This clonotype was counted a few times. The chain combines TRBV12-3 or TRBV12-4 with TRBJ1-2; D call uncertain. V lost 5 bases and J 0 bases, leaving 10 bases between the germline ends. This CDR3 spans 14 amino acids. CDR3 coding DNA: TGTGCCAGCAGTCTACGCAGGACTAACTATGGCTACACCTTC. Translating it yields CASSLRRTNYGYTF.

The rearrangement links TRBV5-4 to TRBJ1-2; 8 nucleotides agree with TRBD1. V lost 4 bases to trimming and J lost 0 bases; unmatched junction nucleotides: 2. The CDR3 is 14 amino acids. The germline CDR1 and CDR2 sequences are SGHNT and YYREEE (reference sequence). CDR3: CASSLDRANYGYTF. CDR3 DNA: TGTGCCAGCAGCCTGGACAGGGCTAACTATGGCTACACCTTC.

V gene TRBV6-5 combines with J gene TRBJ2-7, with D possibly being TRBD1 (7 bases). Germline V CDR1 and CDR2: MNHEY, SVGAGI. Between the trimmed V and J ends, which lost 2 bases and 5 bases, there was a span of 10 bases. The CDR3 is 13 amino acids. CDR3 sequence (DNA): TGTGCCAGCAGTTACGGAGGGGGCGACGAGCAGTACTTC. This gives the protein CASSYGGGDEQYF.

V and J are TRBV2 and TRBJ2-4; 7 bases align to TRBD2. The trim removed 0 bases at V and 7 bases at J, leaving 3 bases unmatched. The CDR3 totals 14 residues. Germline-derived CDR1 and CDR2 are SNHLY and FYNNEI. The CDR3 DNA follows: TGTGCCAGCAGTGAAGCAGCGGGGAGTAACATTCAGTACTTC. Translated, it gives CASSEAAGSNIQYF.

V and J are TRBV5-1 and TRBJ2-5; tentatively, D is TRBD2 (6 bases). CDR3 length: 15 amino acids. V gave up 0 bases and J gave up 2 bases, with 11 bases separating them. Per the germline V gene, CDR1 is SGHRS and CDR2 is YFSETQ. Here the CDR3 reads CASSLDAGPQETQYF. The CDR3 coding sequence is TGCGCCAGCAGCTTGGATGCGGGGCCGCAAGAGACCCAGTACTTC.

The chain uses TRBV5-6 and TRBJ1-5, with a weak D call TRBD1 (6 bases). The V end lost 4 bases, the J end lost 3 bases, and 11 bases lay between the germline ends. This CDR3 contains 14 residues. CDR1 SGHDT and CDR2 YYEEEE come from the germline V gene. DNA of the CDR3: TGTGCCAGCAGCCAGGACAGAAACAATCAGCCCCAGCATTTT. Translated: CASSQDRNNQPQHF.

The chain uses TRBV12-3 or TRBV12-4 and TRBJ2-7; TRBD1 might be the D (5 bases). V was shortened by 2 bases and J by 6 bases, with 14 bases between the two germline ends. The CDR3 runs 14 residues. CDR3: CASSLYTNRGEQYF. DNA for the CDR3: TGTGCCAGCAGTTTATACACCAATAGGGGCGAGCAGTACTTC.

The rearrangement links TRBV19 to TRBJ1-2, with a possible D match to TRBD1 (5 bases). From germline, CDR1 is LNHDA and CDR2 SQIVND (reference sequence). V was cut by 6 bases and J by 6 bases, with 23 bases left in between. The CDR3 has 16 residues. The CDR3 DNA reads TGTGCCAGTAGATTGGCAGGGCCTGAATTTGTCCATGGCTACACCTTC. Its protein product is CASRLAGPEFVHGYTF.

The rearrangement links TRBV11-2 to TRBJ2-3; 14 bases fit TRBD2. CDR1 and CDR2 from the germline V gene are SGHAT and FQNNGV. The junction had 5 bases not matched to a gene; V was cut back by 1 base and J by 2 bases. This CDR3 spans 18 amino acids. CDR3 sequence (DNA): TGTGCCAGCAGCTTAGCCGGACTAGCGGGGGGCGACACAGATACGCAGTATTTT. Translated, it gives CASSLAGLAGGDTDTQYF.

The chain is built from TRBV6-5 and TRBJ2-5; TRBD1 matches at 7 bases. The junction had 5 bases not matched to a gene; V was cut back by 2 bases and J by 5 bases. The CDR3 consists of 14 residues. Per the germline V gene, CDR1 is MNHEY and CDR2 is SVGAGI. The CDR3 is CASSYDRVLETQYF. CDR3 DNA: TGTGCCAGCAGTTACGACAGGGTCTTGGAGACCCAGTACTTC.